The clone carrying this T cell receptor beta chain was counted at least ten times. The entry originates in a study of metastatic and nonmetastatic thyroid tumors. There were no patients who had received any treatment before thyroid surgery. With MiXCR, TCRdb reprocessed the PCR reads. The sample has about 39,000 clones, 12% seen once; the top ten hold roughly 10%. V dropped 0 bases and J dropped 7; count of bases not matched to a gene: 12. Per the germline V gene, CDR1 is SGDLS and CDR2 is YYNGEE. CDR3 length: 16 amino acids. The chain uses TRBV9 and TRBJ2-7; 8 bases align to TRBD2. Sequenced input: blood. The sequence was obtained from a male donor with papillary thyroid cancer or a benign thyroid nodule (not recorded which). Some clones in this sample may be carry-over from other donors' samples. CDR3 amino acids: CASSVGVGAGVGEQYF. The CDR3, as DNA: TGTGCCAGCAGCGTAGGAGTTGGAGCGGGAGTAGGGGAGCAGTACTTC.